A single sample gave rise to the 27 T cell receptor beta chains below, sequenced in a study of T-cell reconstitution after alpha-beta-depleted transplantation in children. It was with unique molecular identifiers that the TCRbeta library was prepared. TCRdb ran MiXCR on the PCR reads and lists one entry per CDR3 protein. The table records approximately 520,000 distinct CDR3 sequences, approximately 30% of them present only once. The material sequenced was PBMCs from the stem cell graft donor, taken from the stem cell graft. All receptors derive from a human donor who donated a stem cell graft to a child with aplastic anemia.

The chain links TRBV27 to TRBJ1-1; D call uncertain. The CDR3 loop spans 14 amino acids. Trimming took off 0 bases at V and 4 bases at J, with 9 bases between the two ends. The germline V gene has CDR1 MNHEY and CDR2 SMNVEV (reference sequence). The CDR3, as DNA: TGTGCCAGCAGTTTATCTCTAATGGGCACTGAAGCTTTCTTT. Translated: CASSLSLMGTEAFF.

The table lists this clonotype with a count of one. V is TRBV7-2 and J is TRBJ2-3, with D possibly matching TRBD2 (6 bases). V was shortened by 7 bases and J by 6 bases, with 14 bases between the two germline ends. This CDR3 region has 13 residues. Germline V gene lookup returns CDR1 SGHTA and CDR2 FQGNSA. For the CDR3, the DNA is TGTGCCAGCATGGGACTGCCGCGGGATACGCAGTATTTT. Amino acid sequence: CASMGLPRDTQYF. Supplemented by reference TRBV7-2 and TRBJ2-3, the full variable domain reads GAGVSQSPSNKVTEKGKDVELRCDPISGHTALYWYRQSLGQGLEFLIYFQGNSAPDKSGLPSDRFSAERTGGSVSTLTIQRTQQEDSAVYLCASMGLPRDTQYFGPGTRLTVL.

The J gene is TRBJ2-7, the V gene TRBV12-3 or TRBV12-4; 8 nucleotides line up with TRBD1. The CDR3 contains 14 residues. The V segment lost 6 bases and the J segment 5 bases; nucleotides outside the gene matches: 9. This CDR3 is CASRGAGGINEQYV. DNA of the CDR3: TGTGCCAGCAGAGGGGCAGGGGGCATCAACGAGCAGTACGTC.

There are a few counts of this clonotype. V gene TRBV27 combines with J gene TRBJ2-5; D is possibly TRBD1 (5 bases). The V gene lost 3 bases and the J gene lost 2 bases, with 13 bases spanning the gap. Germline CDR1 reads MNHEY; CDR2 reads SMNVEV (reference sequence). The CDR3 is made up of 15 amino acids. In DNA, the CDR3 is TGTGCCAGCAGTTTGGGGCTCCAAGAACAAGAGACCCAGTACTTC. It yields the protein CASSLGLQEQETQYF.

The CDR3 coding sequence is TGCAGTGCTACGTTATTCGGGGGAAAGCAGTTCTTC. This gives the protein CSATLFGGKQFF. J is TRBJ2-1 and V is TRBV20-1; D possibly corresponds to TRBD2 (6 bases). Looked up from germline, CDR1 is DFQATT and CDR2 is SNEGSKA (reference sequence). The germline V and J ends were trimmed by 4 bases and 11 bases, with 15 bases remaining between them. The CDR3 sequence is 12 residues long.

The chain is built from TRBV6-5 and TRBJ2-1; 7 bases align to TRBD1. With 1 base clipped from V and 5 bases from J, the junction kept 2 bases outside the gene matches. The CDR3 covers 14 residues. Germline CDR1 and CDR2: MNHEY and SVGAGI. CDR3 DNA: TGTGCCAGCAGTTACTGCACAGGGGACAATGAGCAGTTCTTC. Amino acid sequence: CASSYCTGDNEQFF.

The gene calls are TRBV28 and TRBJ1-5, with a tentative D call TRBD1 (5 bases). Trimming removed 2 bases at V and 11 bases at J, with 7 bases between. Germline CDR1 MDHEN, CDR2 SYDVKM. The CDR3 loop spans 11 amino acids. The CDR3: CASSLGRAQHF. The DNA of the CDR3 is TGTGCCAGCAGTTTAGGCAGGGCCCAGCATTTT.

This clonotype turned up a few times. The rearrangement links TRBV7-9 to TRBJ2-7, with a weak D call TRBD1 (5 bases). The V end lost 4 bases, the J end lost 4 bases, and 11 bases lay between the germline ends. CDR3 length: 13 amino acids. In germline, CDR1 is SEHNR, CDR2 FQNEAQ (reference sequence). The chain's CDR3 is CASSYKAGYEQYF. In nucleotides, the CDR3 is TGTGCCAGCAGCTATAAAGCAGGGTACGAGCAGTACTTC. Full variable domain (remainder filled in from reference TRBV7-9 and TRBJ2-7): DTGVSQNPRHKITKRGQNVTFRCDPISEHNRLYWYRQTLGQGPEFLTYFQNEAQLEKSRLLSDRFSAERPKGSFSTLEIQRTEQGDSAMYLCASSYKAGYEQYFGPGTRLTVT.

The genes are TRBV7-9 and TRBJ1-1; a weak D match, TRBD1 (5 bases). Trimming cost V 3 bases and J 4 bases, with 12 bases left between them. CDR1 is SEHNR, CDR2 FQNEAQ, per germline (reference sequence). This CDR3 spans 14 amino acids. The CDR3 is CASSFWDWGTEAFF. CDR3 coding DNA: TGTGCCAGCAGCTTTTGGGACTGGGGCACTGAAGCTTTCTTT.

This clonotype was seen more than once but under ten times. This chain joins TRBV29-1 and TRBJ1-1; D call uncertain. V was clipped by 6 bases and J by 1 base, with 18 bases between them. The CDR3 has 15 residues. Germline loops: CDR1 SQVTM, CDR2 ANQGSEA. The CDR3 sequence: CSVRTFIDSNTEAFF. CDR3 sequence (DNA): TGCAGCGTGCGGACTTTCATAGACTCGAACACTGAAGCTTTCTTT.

This chain uses TRBV12-5 with TRBJ1-5, with no clear D. Trimming shortened V by 10 bases and J by 4 bases, and 17 bases separated the two germline ends. The CDR3 sequence is 14 residues long. Germline-derived CDR1 and CDR2 are LGHNT and FRNRAP. Here the CDR3 reads CATRPGGVNQPQHF. CDR3 coding DNA: TGTGCTACACGCCCGGGTGGGGTGAATCAGCCCCAGCATTTT.

This clonotype has just a few counts. The chain combines TRBV7-2 with TRBJ2-1; the match to TRBD1 covers 11 bases. The CDR3 loop spans 16 amino acids. Unmatched junction bases numbered 5, after V lost 1 base and J lost 6 bases. Per the germline V gene, CDR1 is SGHTA and CDR2 is FQGNSA. In DNA form, the CDR3 reads TGTGCCAGCAGCTTAGGGACAGGGACAGGGGGCAATGAGCAGTTCTTC. Its translation is CASSLGTGTGGNEQFF.

V is TRBV29-1 and J is TRBJ2-7, with 10 bases fitting TRBD2. V lost 3 bases and J lost 4; bases outside the gene matches: 12. The CDR3 has 16 amino acids. The V gene's germline CDR1 is SQVTM and CDR2 ANQGSEA. The CDR3 DNA sequence: TGCAGCGTTGACGGTACCAAGCGGGAGGGCGTATACGAGCAGTACTTC. Residues: CSVDGTKREGVYEQYF.

This chain links TRBV18 with TRBJ2-7; a possible D gene is TRBD1 (6 bases). V was clipped by 6 bases and J by 2 bases, with 11 bases between them. The CDR3 loop spans 13 amino acids. CDR1 and CDR2 (germline): KGHSH, LQKENI. This CDR3 is CASSLRQAYEQYV. Written as DNA, the CDR3 is TGTGCCAGCTCCCTACGACAGGCCTACGAGCAGTACGTC.

The chain employs TRBV12-3 or TRBV12-4 and TRBJ2-2; D is perhaps TRBD1 (5 bases). V lost 10 bases, J lost 3 bases, and 9 bases lay in between. This CDR3 contains 12 residues. The CDR3 DNA reads as TGTGCCAATCGACAGTACACCGGGGAGCTGTTTTTT. It yields the protein CANRQYTGELFF.

This clonotype was observed many times. The CDR3 DNA is TGCAGTGCCAGTAGAGGGGACTACAATGAGCAGTTCTTC. Its protein product is CSASRGDYNEQFF. This chain joins TRBV20-1 and TRBJ2-1; D tentatively reads TRBD1 or TRBD2 (5 bases each). CDR1 DFQATT and CDR2 SNEGSKA come from the germline V gene (reference sequence). Trimming left V 6 bases short and J 3 bases short, with 12 bases between. The CDR3 is 13 residues long.

J is TRBJ1-2 and V is TRBV30, with a weak D call TRBD1 (5 bases). The CDR3 loop spans 14 amino acids. Germline V lookup: CDR1 GTSNPN, CDR2 SVGIG (reference sequence). The germline V and J ends were trimmed by 4 bases and 5 bases, with 17 bases remaining between them. The CDR3 DNA reads as TGTGCCTGGACCTATCCCGGGGGGACTTATGGCTACACCTTC. This encodes CAWTYPGGTYGYTF.

This clonotype has a handful of counts. The chain links TRBV5-1 to TRBJ2-7, with D possibly being TRBD2 (5 bases). CDR1 and CDR2 (germline): SGHRS, YFSETQ. This CDR3 region has 16 residues. Deletions cut 4 bases from V and 1 base from J, with 18 bases between. In nucleotides, the CDR3 is TGCGCCAGCAGCCTCGCCGGGGTCCTAATGTCCTACGAGCAGTACTTC. Amino acid sequence: CASSLAGVLMSYEQYF.

The chain combines TRBV7-2 with TRBJ2-3; D is undetermined. This CDR3 comprises 12 residues. V lost 6 bases and J lost 4, with 8 bases in between. The V gene's germline CDR1 is SGHTA and CDR2 FQGNSA. The CDR3 here is CASRFRPDTQYF. CDR3 sequence (DNA): TGTGCCAGCAGGTTTCGTCCAGATACGCAGTATTTT.

This clonotype appeared a few times. The CDR3 is CASTGGNPYEQYF. The CDR3 bases are TGTGCCAGCACAGGCGGTAACCCCTACGAGCAGTACTTC. The rearrangement uses TRBV12-3 or TRBV12-4 and TRBJ2-7; D is unresolved. Trimming stripped 7 bases from V and 2 bases from J, with 12 bases between. This CDR3 has 13 amino acids.

This clonotype was counted between two and nine times. The chain uses TRBV6-1 and TRBJ1-5; D gene ambiguous. The CDR3 is made up of 18 amino acids. CDR1 and CDR2 (germline): MNHNS, SASEGT. Trimming removed 2 bases from V and 0 bases from J, with 17 bases in between. CDR3 loop: CASSEKVPGTFSNQPQHF. CDR3 DNA sequence: TGTGCCAGCAGTGAAAAAGTTCCAGGAACTTTTAGCAATCAGCCCCAGCATTTT.

This clonotype has only a few counts. The chain combines TRBV30 with TRBJ1-1, with D perhaps matching TRBD1 (5 bases). CDR3 length equals 14 residues. V lost 0 bases to trimming and J lost 11 bases, with 19 bases between them. In germline, CDR1 is GTSNPN, CDR2 SVGIG (reference sequence). In nucleotides, the CDR3 is TGTGCCTGGAGTGTCGGGTTGGGGACTGGGAGTGCTTTCTTT. Amino acids: CAWSVGLGTGSAFF.

This clonotype has just a few counts. J is TRBJ1-6 and V is TRBV7-2, with TRBD1 identical over 10 bases. Germline-derived CDR1 and CDR2 are SGHTA and FQGNSA. CDR3 length equals 15 residues. Losses at the gene ends were 3 bases for V and 14 bases for J; bases not matched to a gene: 10. As DNA, the CDR3 is TGTGCCAGCAGCTTTCCGGACAGGGGGGGTGAGACCCTCCACTTT. It translates to CASSFPDRGGETLHF.

The chain uses TRBV20-1 and TRBJ2-5, with D tentatively TRBD1 or TRBD2 (5 bases each). This CDR3 comprises 16 residues. Germline V gene data show CDR1 as DFQATT and CDR2 as SNEGSKA (reference sequence). V lost 6 bases, J lost 1 base, and 21 bases lay in between. CDR3 in DNA: TGCAGTGCCCCCGATTACCGGGGACGGATCCAAGAGACCCAGTACTTC. Protein: CSAPDYRGRIQETQYF.

This clonotype was counted a few times. One junction end disagrees with the germline gene, perhaps due to a read error. This chain links TRBV30 with TRBJ1-1; D gene uncertain. Germline-derived CDR1 and CDR2 are GTSNPN and SVGIG (reference sequence). This CDR3 contains 14 residues. In DNA, the CDR3 is TGTGCCTGGAGTGTACGAATTTCTGAACCGGGCCTGAGATTT. This encodes CAWSVRISEPGLRF.

This clonotype was counted a few times. The genes are TRBV7-6 and TRBJ2-7; D unclear. The CDR3 is made up of 16 amino acids. CDR1 is SGHVS and CDR2 is FNYEAQ in the germline V gene. V was cut by 1 base and J by 5 bases, with 18 bases left in between. CDR3 residues: CASSLVSGGPKNEQYF. The CDR3 nucleotides are TGTGCCAGCAGCTTAGTCTCAGGCGGCCCCAAAAACGAGCAGTACTTC.

V is TRBV11-1 and J is TRBJ2-3; TRBD2 matches at 7 bases. Losses at the gene ends were 5 bases for V and 5 bases for J; bases not matched to a gene: 7. This CDR3 has 14 amino acids. Germline CDR1 reads SGHAT; CDR2 reads FQDESV (reference sequence). The DNA of the CDR3 is TGTGCCAGCAGCGATAGGGGAGGGAGAGATACGCAGTATTTT. This codes for CASSDRGGRDTQYF.